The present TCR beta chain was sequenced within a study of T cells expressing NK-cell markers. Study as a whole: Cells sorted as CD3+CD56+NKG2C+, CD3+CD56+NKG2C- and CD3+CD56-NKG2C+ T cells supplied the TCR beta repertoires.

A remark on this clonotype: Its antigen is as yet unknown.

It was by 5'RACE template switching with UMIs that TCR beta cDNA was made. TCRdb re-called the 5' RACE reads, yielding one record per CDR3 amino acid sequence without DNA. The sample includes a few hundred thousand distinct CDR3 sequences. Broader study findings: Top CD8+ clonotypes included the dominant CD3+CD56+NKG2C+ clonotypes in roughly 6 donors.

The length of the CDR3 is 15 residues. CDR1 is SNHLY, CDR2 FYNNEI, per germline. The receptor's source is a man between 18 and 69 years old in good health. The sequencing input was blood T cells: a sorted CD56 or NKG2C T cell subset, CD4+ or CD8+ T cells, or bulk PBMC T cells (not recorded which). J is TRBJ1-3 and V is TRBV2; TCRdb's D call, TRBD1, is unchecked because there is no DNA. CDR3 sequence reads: CASRSTGTSGNTIYF.